A single sample gave rise to the 11 T cell receptor beta chains below, sequenced in a study of blood T cell repertoires in COVID-19. Libraries were prepared by immunoSEQ multiplex PCR; TCRdb keeps only in-frame clonotypes and omits some of them. This sample carries approximately 210,000 clones, about 77% of them seen once, and the ten largest clones take 17%. The source material was PBMCs or T cells enriched from blood (not recorded which). Source of these receptors: a woman aged 45-65 years with acute COVID-19.

The J gene is TRBJ2-3, the V gene TRBV18; possibly TRBD1 for D (5 bases). This CDR3 spans 14 amino acids. CDR1 is KGHSH and CDR2 is LQKENI in the germline V gene. The V and J ends lost 3 bases and 6 bases respectively, with 13 bases between them. For the CDR3, the DNA is TGTGCCAGCTCACCCGCTATCGCAGGGGATACGCAGTATTTT. Amino acids: CASSPAIAGDTQYF.

This chain links TRBV5-5 with TRBJ1-5, with a possible D match to TRBD1 (6 bases). CDR1 and CDR2 from the germline V gene are SGHKS and YYEKEE (reference sequence). The V end lost 4 bases, the J end lost 3 bases, and 20 bases lay between the germline ends. This CDR3 region has 17 residues. CDR3 coding DNA: TGTGCCAGCAGCCCGTCCATCGGGGGGGGGCCCAATCAGCCCCAGCATTTT. This sequence encodes CASSPSIGGGPNQPQHF.

In its sample, this clone was seen a few times. The chain is built from TRBV25-1 and TRBJ2-3; the D gene is possibly TRBD2 (7 bases). V was pared by 6 bases and J by 2 bases, with 18 bases between. Germline CDR1 and CDR2: MGHDK and SYGVNS. The CDR3 runs to 16 residues. CDR3 DNA sequence: TGTGCCAGCAGCCCCGAAGGGGGGGGGCACACAGATACGCAGTATTTT. This translates into CASSPEGGGHTDTQYF.

CDR3 bases: TGTGCCAGCAGCCAGGATACAGGGGCCCATCAGCCCCAGCATTTT. Encoded protein: CASSQDTGAHQPQHF. The chain links TRBV3-1 (or the pseudogene TRBV3-2) to TRBJ1-5, with TRBD1 matching over 7 bases. J was trimmed by 5 bases and V by 3 bases; bases with no gene match: 7. Germline-derived CDR1 and CDR2 are LGHDT and YNNKEL (reference sequence). This CDR3 is built from 15 residues.

This clone was recorded a few times. This chain joins TRBV10-2 and TRBJ1-1; 7 bases fit TRBD1. The CDR3 is 14 amino acids. Germline V lookup: CDR1 WSHSY, CDR2 SAAADI. The V segment lost 6 bases and the J segment 3 bases; nucleotides outside the gene matches: 7. The CDR3 region is CASRDGQAHTEAFF. CDR3 sequence (DNA): TGCGCCAGCAGGGACGGACAGGCTCACACTGAAGCTTTCTTT.

This sequence joins TRBV11-2 and TRBJ2-1; D might be TRBD2 (5 bases). CDR1 and CDR2 (germline): SGHAT, FQNNGV. CDR3 length: 14 residues. Trimming cost V 1 base and J 9 bases, with 13 bases left between them. CDR3 region: CASSLGASPSEQFF. In DNA form, the CDR3 reads TGTGCCAGCAGCTTAGGGGCTAGCCCCAGTGAGCAGTTCTTC.

A single count supports this clone. V is TRBV14 and J is TRBJ1-6, with no clear D. The germline CDR1 and CDR2 sequences are SGHDN and FVKESK. V was trimmed by 4 bases and J by 8 bases, leaving 15 bases between them. This CDR3 contains 15 residues. The CDR3 loop reads CASSPSRGRHSPLHF. As DNA, the CDR3 is TGTGCCAGCAGCCCGAGTCGAGGGAGGCATTCACCCCTCCACTTT.

V usage is TRBV13 and J usage is TRBJ1-5; D is undetermined. The CDR3 totals 12 residues. Trimming took off 8 bases at V and 2 bases at J, with 7 bases between the two ends. Germline V gene lookup returns CDR1 PRHDT and CDR2 FYEKMQ (reference sequence). The CDR3 DNA is TGTGCCAGCGCGAGGGGCAATCAGCCCCAGCATTTT. Translation gives CASARGNQPQHF.

A word on this clone: Other DNA sequences in the same sample also yield this CDR3. J is TRBJ2-1 and V is TRBV19; TRBD2 aligns across 8 bases. This CDR3 contains 15 residues. Trimming cost V 1 base and J 9 bases; bases outside gene matches: 8. Germline V lookup: CDR1 LNHDA, CDR2 SQIVND (reference sequence). CDR3 protein: CASSIGSGGAAEQFF. The CDR3 DNA sequence: TGTGCCAGTAGTATAGGCTCGGGGGGGGCGGCTGAGCAGTTCTTC.

The V and J genes are TRBV30 and TRBJ1-1; D possibly corresponds to TRBD1 (6 bases). Per the germline V gene, CDR1 is GTSNPN and CDR2 is SVGIG (reference sequence). V was clipped by 0 bases and J by 2 bases, with 13 bases between them. The CDR3 runs 15 residues. The CDR3 loop reads CAWSVLTGLNTEAFF. CDR3 DNA sequence: TGTGCCTGGAGTGTACTTACAGGGCTAAACACTGAAGCTTTCTTT.

The V gene is TRBV6-5, the J gene TRBJ1-2, with 10 nucleotides matching TRBD1. The J segment lost 6 bases and the V segment lost 5 bases, leaving 6 bases of the junction unmatched. Germline CDR1 and CDR2: MNHEY and SVGAGI. This CDR3 is built from 14 residues. CDR3 residues: CASSPPGTGDGYTF. The CDR3 DNA reads TGTGCCAGCAGTCCTCCGGGGACAGGGGATGGCTACACCTTC.